The 24 T cell receptor beta chains listed next were all sequenced from one sample in a study of early T cells in non-severe SARS-CoV-2 infection. TCRdb used MiXCR to reprocess the 5' RACE reads, holding one entry per CDR3 protein. The data show some 57,000 distinct CDR3 sequences, about 12% seen once. Sequencing was done on a sample of whole blood. The receptors shown here come from an adult who was a healthcare worker with PCR-confirmed SARS-CoV-2 infection or an uninfected control (not recorded which).

This chain joins TRBV7-6 and TRBJ2-7, with 7 bases matching TRBD1. The CDR3 is 15 amino acids. The V gene's germline CDR1 is SGHVS and CDR2 FNYEAQ. V lost 0 bases and J lost 2; bases outside the gene matches: 4. The CDR3 loop is CASSLAGDSTYEQYF. The CDR3 region has the DNA TGTGCCAGCAGCTTAGCAGGGGACAGTACCTACGAGCAGTACTTC.

This clonotype was seen at least ten times. This chain joins TRBV19 and TRBJ2-1; 9 bases match TRBD1. The CDR3 contains 14 residues. The trim removed 1 base at V and 16 bases at J, leaving 11 bases unmatched. The germline V gene has CDR1 LNHDA and CDR2 SQIVND (reference sequence). CDR3 amino acids: CASSIGGQGEILFF. The CDR3 nucleotides are TGTGCCAGTAGTATAGGGGGACAGGGCGAAATTCTCTTCTTC.

The sample holds a few counts of this clonotype. This sequence joins TRBV12-3 or TRBV12-4 and TRBJ1-1, with D possibly matching TRBD1 (6 bases). This CDR3 is built from 14 residues. V was cut by 8 bases and J by 2 bases, with 15 bases left in between. Written as DNA, the CDR3 is TGTGCCAGCTCCCTCGGACAGCCAAACACTGAAGCTTTCTTT. Protein product: CASSLGQPNTEAFF.

This clonotype occurred many times. The V call is TRBV21-1, the J call TRBJ1-2. TRBV21-1 is classified as a pseudogene. The CDR3 is 15 residues long. The CDR3 loop reads CASSKERGSNYGYTF. In DNA, the CDR3 is TGTGCCAGCAGCAAAGAGCGGGGCTCTAACTATGGCTACACCTTC.

The V gene is TRBV5-5, the J gene TRBJ1-6; D is unresolved. Trimming stripped 1 base from V and 7 bases from J, with 12 bases between. The CDR3 has 15 residues. Per the germline V gene, CDR1 is SGHKS and CDR2 is YYEKEE (reference sequence). CDR3 DNA sequence: TGTGCCAGCAGCTTGTCCGGGAAATGGAATTCACCCCTCCACTTT. Its protein product is CASSLSGKWNSPLHF.

This clonotype was detected ten times or more. V gene TRBV11-2 combines with J gene TRBJ1-6; D may be TRBD1 (5 bases). V lost 5 bases to trimming and J lost 0 bases, with 11 bases between them. CDR3 length: 16 amino acids. The germline gives CDR1 SGHAT, CDR2 FQNNGV. CDR3 region: CASSPGFGSYNSPLHF. Written as DNA, the CDR3 is TGTGCCAGCAGCCCAGGGTTCGGCTCCTATAATTCACCCCTCCACTTT.

This clonotype was counted at least ten times. The chain couples TRBV7-8 to TRBJ2-7, with a possible D match to TRBD2 (6 bases). CDR1 is SGHVS and CDR2 is FQNEAQ in the germline V gene. CDR3 length: 15 residues. V was trimmed by 1 base and J by 3 bases, leaving 13 bases between them. CDR3 sequence: CASSLVGGDLYEQYF. CDR3 coding DNA: TGTGCCAGCAGCTTAGTAGGAGGGGACCTCTACGAGCAGTACTTC. The full variable domain, rest sourced from reference TRBV7-8 and TRBJ2-7, is GAGVSQSPRYKVAKRGQDVALRCDPISGHVSLFWYQQALGQGPEFLTYFQNEAQLDKSGLPSDRFFAERPEGSVSTLKIQRTQQEDSAVYLCASSLVGGDLYEQYFGPGTRLTVT.

This clonotype was found a few times. V gene TRBV5-6 combines with J gene TRBJ2-1; a weak D match, TRBD1 (5 bases). This CDR3 spans 16 amino acids. Germline V lookup: CDR1 SGHDT, CDR2 YYEEEE. V lost 2 bases and J 3 bases, leaving 15 bases between the germline ends. The CDR3 DNA reads TGTGCCAGCAGCTTAGGTGGCAGGGCAGTCTACAATGAGCAGTTCTTC. It is translated as CASSLGGRAVYNEQFF.

This clonotype was seen more than once but under ten times. The chain couples TRBV2 to TRBJ2-2; D remains unclear. Between the trimmed V and J ends, which lost 8 bases and 1 base, there was a span of 11 bases. The CDR3 contains 14 residues. CDR1 and CDR2 from the germline V gene are SNHLY and FYNNEI. The CDR3 DNA reads TGTGCCAGCGCCCTCGGAGTGAACACCGGGGAGCTGTTTTTT. This translates into CASALGVNTGELFF.

The chain has TRBV5-1 and TRBJ2-1; 15 bases map to TRBD2. The junction had 15 bases not matched to a gene; V was cut back by 4 bases and J by 4 bases. Germline V gene data show CDR1 as SGHRS and CDR2 as YFSETQ. CDR3 length: 20 residues. The CDR3 DNA sequence: TGCGCCAGCAGCCTCCTCGGGACTAGCGGGGGGATTAATCTGTACAATGAGCAGTTCTTC. Translation gives CASSLLGTSGGINLYNEQFF.

Concerning this clonotype: This may come from a read error, since a much larger clone is one base off. V is TRBV20-1 and J is TRBJ2-7; D uncertain. This CDR3 is 13 amino acids long. Trimming left V 7 bases short and J 7 bases short, with 20 bases between. CDR1 DFQATT and CDR2 SNEGSKA come from the germline V gene (reference sequence). CDR3 sequence: CSVDRQKGWEQYF. CDR3 nucleotides: TGCAGTGTTGACCGACAAAAGGGTTGGGAGCAGTACTTC.

In its sample, this clonotype was seen many times. The chain couples TRBV7-3 to TRBJ2-1; D is ambiguous. This CDR3 has 14 residues. Germline V gives CDR1 SGHTA, CDR2 FQGTGA. V lost 6 bases and J 5 bases, leaving 14 bases between the germline ends. In nucleotides, the CDR3 is TGTGCCAGCAGTTCCCCTGACTCAGACAATGAGCAGTTCTTC. Translating gives CASSSPDSDNEQFF. Full variable domain (rest looked up from reference TRBV7-3 and TRBJ2-1): GAGVSQTPSNKVTEKGKYVELRCDPISGHTALYWYRQSLGQGPEFLIYFQGTGAADDSGLPNDRFFAVRPEGSVSTLKIQRTERGDSAVYLCASSSPDSDNEQFFGPGTRLTVL.

The chain uses TRBV19 and TRBJ2-5, with D tentatively TRBD1 (6 bases). The germline V gene has CDR1 LNHDA and CDR2 SQIVND (reference sequence). The CDR3 has 12 amino acids. V was trimmed by 9 bases and J by 5 bases, leaving 13 bases between them. The CDR3, as DNA: TGTGCCAGCGGTACAGGGTTGGAGACCCAGTACTTC. Amino acids: CASGTGLETQYF.

The table lists this clonotype with many counts. The chain has TRBV20-1 and TRBJ2-1; D might be TRBD1 (5 bases). Germline V CDR1 and CDR2: DFQATT, SNEGSKA (reference sequence). The CDR3 extends over 12 amino acids. In DNA, the CDR3 is TGCGGATTCATAACAGGTTACAATGAGCAGTTCTTC. Residues: CGFITGYNEQFF.

This sequence joins TRBV5-1 and TRBJ2-2, with D tentatively TRBD1 or TRBD2 (5 bases each). This CDR3 is built from 15 residues. V was shortened by 6 bases and J by 6 bases, with 18 bases between the two germline ends. CDR1 and CDR2 from the germline V gene are SGHRS and YFSETQ. Here the CDR3 DNA reads TGCGCCAGCAAGGGGACCCTACTAGGGCCCGGGGAGCTGTTTTTT. Translating gives CASKGTLLGPGELFF.

This clonotype has just a few counts. The chain uses TRBV12-3 or TRBV12-4 and TRBJ2-7, with 9 bases lining up with TRBD1. Trimming at V came to 4 bases and at J to 2 bases, leaving 6 bases not matched to a gene. The CDR3 has 15 residues. The CDR3 region has the DNA TGTGCCAGCAGTTATCAGGGACAGGGCACCTACGAGCAGTACTTC. Amino acid sequence: CASSYQGQGTYEQYF.

This clonotype appeared many times. The CDR3 nucleotides read TGTGCCAGCAGCCAAGCAGGGGGGGGTGAGCAGTTCTTC. This translates into CASSQAGGGEQFF. The gene calls are TRBV3-1 and TRBJ2-1, with D tentatively TRBD1 or TRBD2 (7 bases each). From germline, CDR1 is LGHDT and CDR2 YNNKEL (reference sequence). The CDR3 has 13 amino acids. Trimming shortened V by 1 base and J by 9 bases, and 10 bases separated the two germline ends.

In this sample, this clonotype turned up a few times. The rearrangement uses TRBV7-9 and TRBJ2-3; D gene uncertain. The CDR3 spans 12 residues. The V end was cut by 5 bases, the J end by 0 bases, with 3 bases between. Germline values: CDR1 SEHNR, CDR2 FQNEAQ (reference sequence). The chain's CDR3 is CASSRSTDTQYF. DNA for the CDR3: TGTGCCAGCAGCCGGAGCACAGATACGCAGTATTTT.

This clonotype was observed many times. The J gene is TRBJ2-1, the V gene TRBV11-3, with D hard to call. Per germline, CDR1 SGHNT and CDR2 YENEEA. Trimming stripped 5 bases from V and 5 bases from J, with 4 bases between. This CDR3 spans 11 amino acids. CDR3 sequence reads: CASSGNNEQFF. Here the CDR3 DNA reads TGTGCCAGCAGCGGGAACAATGAGCAGTTCTTC.

This clonotype was observed at least ten times. J is TRBJ2-1 and V is TRBV18; 10 bases fit TRBD1. V shed 4 bases, J shed 6 bases, and the junction held 3 bases outside the gene matches. The CDR3 contains 14 residues. The V gene's germline CDR1 is KGHSH and CDR2 LQKENI. The CDR3 nucleotides read TGTGCCAGCTCACGACAGGGGGCGCGCAATGAGCAGTTCTTC. This sequence encodes CASSRQGARNEQFF.

This clonotype was observed at least ten times. The rearrangement links TRBV6-1 to TRBJ1-1; no definite D call. The CDR3 runs 14 residues. Germline CDR1 reads MNHNS; CDR2 reads SASEGT. V lost 3 bases and J 1 base, leaving 9 bases between the germline ends. CDR3 protein: CASSEWVANTEAFF. The DNA for the CDR3 is TGTGCCAGCAGTGAGTGGGTGGCGAACACTGAAGCTTTCTTT.

The table lists this clonotype with many counts. Sequence at one end of the junction differs from germline and may be a read error. V usage is TRBV2 and J usage is TRBJ2-6; D is perhaps TRBD1 or TRBD2 (5 bases each). CDR1 is SNHLY and CDR2 is FYNNEI in the germline V gene. This CDR3 spans 16 amino acids. The CDR3 DNA reads TGTGCCATTTTACGGGGCATCGTCTCTGGGGCCAACGTCCTGATTTTC. Protein product: CAILRGIVSGANVLIF.

This clonotype was observed many times. The V and J genes are TRBV20-1 and TRBJ1-2, with D unclear. The CDR3 loop spans 12 amino acids. Germline V gene data show CDR1 as DFQATT and CDR2 as SNEGSKA (reference sequence). CDR3 sequence (DNA): TGCAGCGGGGAGGAGGCGGGCGGTGGCTACACCTTC. As protein: CSGEEAGGGYTF.

This clonotype ranks as medium-sized (0.01 to 0.1%). This chain connects TRBV29-1 to TRBJ2-3; D is unresolved. Trimming shortened V by 5 bases and J by 7 bases, and 16 bases separated the two germline ends. Looked up from germline, CDR1 is SQVTM and CDR2 is ANQGSEA. The CDR3 runs to 13 residues. The CDR3 DNA sequence: TGCAGCGTTAATCGGCAGCTCGGAAATACGCAGTATTTT. This gives the protein CSVNRQLGNTQYF.